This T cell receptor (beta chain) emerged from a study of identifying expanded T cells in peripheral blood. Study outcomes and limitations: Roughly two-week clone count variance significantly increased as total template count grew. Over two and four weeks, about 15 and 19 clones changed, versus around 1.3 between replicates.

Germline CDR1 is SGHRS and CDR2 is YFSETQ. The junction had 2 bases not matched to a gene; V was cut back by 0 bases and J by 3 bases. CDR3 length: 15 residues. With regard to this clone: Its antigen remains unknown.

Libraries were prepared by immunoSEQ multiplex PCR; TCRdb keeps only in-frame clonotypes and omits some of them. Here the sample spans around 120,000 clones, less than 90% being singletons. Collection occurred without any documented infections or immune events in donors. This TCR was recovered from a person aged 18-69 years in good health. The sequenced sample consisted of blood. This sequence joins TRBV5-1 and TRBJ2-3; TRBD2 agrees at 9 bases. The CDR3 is CASSLVSGRTDTQYF. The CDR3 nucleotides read TGCGCCAGCAGCTTGGTTAGCGGGAGAACAGATACGCAGTATTTT. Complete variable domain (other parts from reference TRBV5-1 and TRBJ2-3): KAGVTQTPRYLIKTRGQQVTLSCSPISGHRSVSWYQQTPGQGLQFLFEYFSETQRNKGNFPGRFSGRQFSNSRSEMNVSTLELGDSALYLCASSLVSGRTDTQYFGPGTRLTVL.